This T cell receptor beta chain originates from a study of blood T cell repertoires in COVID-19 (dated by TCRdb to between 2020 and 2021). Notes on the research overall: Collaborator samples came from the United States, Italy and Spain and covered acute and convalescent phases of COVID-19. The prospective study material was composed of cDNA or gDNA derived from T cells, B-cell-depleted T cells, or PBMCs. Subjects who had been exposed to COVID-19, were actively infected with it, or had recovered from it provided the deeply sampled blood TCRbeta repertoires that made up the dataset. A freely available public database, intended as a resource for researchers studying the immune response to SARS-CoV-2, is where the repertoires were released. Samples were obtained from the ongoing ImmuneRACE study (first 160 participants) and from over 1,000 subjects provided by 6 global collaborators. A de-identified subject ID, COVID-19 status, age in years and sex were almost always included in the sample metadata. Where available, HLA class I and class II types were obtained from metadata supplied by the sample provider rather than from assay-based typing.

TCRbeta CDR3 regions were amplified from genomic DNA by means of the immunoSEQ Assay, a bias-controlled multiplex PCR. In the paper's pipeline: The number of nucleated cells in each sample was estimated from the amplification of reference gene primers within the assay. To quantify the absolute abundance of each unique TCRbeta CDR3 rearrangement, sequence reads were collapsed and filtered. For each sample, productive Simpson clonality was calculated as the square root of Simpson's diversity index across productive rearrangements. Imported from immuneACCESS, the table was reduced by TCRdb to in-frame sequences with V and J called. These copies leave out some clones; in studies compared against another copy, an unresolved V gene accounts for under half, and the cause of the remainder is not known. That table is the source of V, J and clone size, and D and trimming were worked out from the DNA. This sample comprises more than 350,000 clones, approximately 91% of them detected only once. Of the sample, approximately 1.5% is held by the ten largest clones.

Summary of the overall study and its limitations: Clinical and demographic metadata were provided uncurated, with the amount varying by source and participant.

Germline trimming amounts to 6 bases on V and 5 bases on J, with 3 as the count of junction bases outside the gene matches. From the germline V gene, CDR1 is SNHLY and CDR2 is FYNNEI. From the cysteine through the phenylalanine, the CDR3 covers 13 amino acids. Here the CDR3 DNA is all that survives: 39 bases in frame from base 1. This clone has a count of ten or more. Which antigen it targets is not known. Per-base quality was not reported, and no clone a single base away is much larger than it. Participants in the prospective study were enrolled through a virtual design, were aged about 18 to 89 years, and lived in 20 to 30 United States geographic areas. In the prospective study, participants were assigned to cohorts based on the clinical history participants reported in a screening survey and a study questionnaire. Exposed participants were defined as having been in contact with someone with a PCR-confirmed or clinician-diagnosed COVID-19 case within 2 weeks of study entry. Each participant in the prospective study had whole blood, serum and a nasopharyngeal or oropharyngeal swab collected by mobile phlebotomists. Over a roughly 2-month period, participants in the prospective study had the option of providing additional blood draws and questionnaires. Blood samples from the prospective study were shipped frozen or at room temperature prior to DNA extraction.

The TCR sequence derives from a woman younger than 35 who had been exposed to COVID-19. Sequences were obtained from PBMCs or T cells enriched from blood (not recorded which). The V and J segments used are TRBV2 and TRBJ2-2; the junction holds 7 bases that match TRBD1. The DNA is TGTGCCAGCAGAATACAGGGGACCGGGGAGCTGTTTTTT. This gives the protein CASRIQGTGELFF.